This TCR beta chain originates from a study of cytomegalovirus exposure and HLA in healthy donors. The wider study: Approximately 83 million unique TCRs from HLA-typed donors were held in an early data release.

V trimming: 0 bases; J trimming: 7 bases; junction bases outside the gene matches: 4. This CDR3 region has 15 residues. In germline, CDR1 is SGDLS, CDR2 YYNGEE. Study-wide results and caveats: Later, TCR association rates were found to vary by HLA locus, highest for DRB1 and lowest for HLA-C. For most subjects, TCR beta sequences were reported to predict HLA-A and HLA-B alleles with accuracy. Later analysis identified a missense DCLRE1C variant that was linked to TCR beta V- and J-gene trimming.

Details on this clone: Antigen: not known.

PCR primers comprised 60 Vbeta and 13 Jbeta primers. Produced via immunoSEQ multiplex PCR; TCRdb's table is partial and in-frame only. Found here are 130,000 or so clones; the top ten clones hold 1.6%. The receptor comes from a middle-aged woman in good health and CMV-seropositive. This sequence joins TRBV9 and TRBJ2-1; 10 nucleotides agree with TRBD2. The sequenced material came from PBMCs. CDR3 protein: CASSVGEREGNEQFF. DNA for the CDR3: TGTGCCAGCAGCGTAGGCGAGCGGGAGGGAAATGAGCAGTTCTTC.